This T cell receptor (beta chain) comes out of a study of blood T cell repertoires in COVID-19. The overall study: Sites in the United States, Italy and Spain provided acute and convalescent COVID-19 samples. From T cells, B-cell-depleted T cells, or PBMCs came the material, which was cDNA or gDNA.

Original processing methods: For nucleated cells, counts were estimated from reference gene primer amplification. The table came from immunoSEQ multiplex PCR; TCRdb's copy has only in-frame clones and leaves some out. V and J calls and clone size are as listed in that table; D and trimming were resolved from the DNA. The sample shows around 52,000 clones, 82% of them seen only once. The V gene's germline CDR1 is MNHEY and CDR2 SMNVEV (reference sequence). The CDR3 consists of 13 residues. V lost 3 bases to trimming and J lost 4 bases; unmatched junction nucleotides: 2. Sequenced sample: peripheral blood. The receptor's source is a woman at least 80 years old with acute or convalescent COVID-19. This chain joins TRBV27 and TRBJ1-1; 7 bases match TRBD1. The CDR3 nucleotides are TGTGCCAGCAGTTTGGACAGGAGCACTGAAGCTTTCTTT. The encoded protein is CASSLDRSTEAFF.